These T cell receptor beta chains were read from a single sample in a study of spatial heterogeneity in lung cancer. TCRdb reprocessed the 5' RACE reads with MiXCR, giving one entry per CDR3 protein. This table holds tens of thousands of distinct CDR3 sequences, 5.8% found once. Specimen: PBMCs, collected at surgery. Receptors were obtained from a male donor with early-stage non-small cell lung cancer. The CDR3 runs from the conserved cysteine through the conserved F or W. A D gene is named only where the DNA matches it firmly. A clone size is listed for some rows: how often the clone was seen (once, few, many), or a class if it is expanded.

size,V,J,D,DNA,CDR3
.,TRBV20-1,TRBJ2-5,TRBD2,TGCAGTGCCACCCGCCGACTAGCAACGGGGGAGACCCAGTACTTC,CSATRRLATGETQYF
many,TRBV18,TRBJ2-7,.,TGTGCCAGCTCAGAATACAGGGATAAGGAGCAGTACTTC,CASSEYRDKEQYF
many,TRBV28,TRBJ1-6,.,TGTGCCAGCAGCAGATCGGGGGGCTCAGATTCTAATTCACCCCTCCACTTT,CASSRSGGSDSNSPLHF
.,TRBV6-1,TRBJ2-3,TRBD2,TGTGCCAGCAAAACCGTAGCGGGGGGCCTCACAGATACGCAGTATTTT,CASKTVAGGLTDTQYF
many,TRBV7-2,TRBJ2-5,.,TGTGCCAGCAGCTTAAGTGGGTTCGTCCTACAACAAGAGACCCAGTACTTC,CASSLSGFVLQQETQYF
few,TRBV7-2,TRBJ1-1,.,TGTGCCAGCAGCTCGCCTGACCACAGGGCTTTGAACACTGAAGCTTTCTTT,CASSSPDHRALNTEAFF
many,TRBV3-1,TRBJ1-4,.,TGTGCCAGCAGCGCCGGGGGGACCCTATCGAGTGAAAAACTGTTTTTT,CASSAGGTLSSEKLFF
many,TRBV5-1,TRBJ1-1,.,TGCGCCAGCAGCTTTCCCGGAGAGACTGAAGCTTTCTTT,CASSFPGETEAFF
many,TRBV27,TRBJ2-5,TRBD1,TGTGCCAGCAGTCACTACAGGGGGCTAGACACAGTACAAGAGACCCAGTACTTC,CASSHYRGLDTVQETQYF
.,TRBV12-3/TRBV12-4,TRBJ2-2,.,TGTGCCAGCAGTTTAGTGGGGGTACAGGTGACCGGGGAGCTGTTTTTT,CASSLVGVQVTGELFF
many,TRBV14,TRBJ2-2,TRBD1,TGTGCCAGCAGCCCCCCCAGGACAGGGTCCACCGGGGAGCTGTTTTTT,CASSPPRTGSTGELFF
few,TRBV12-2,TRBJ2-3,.,TGTGCAAGTCGCTTAGTAAGCGGGGTGTCAGATACGCAGTATTTT,CASRLVSGVSDTQYF
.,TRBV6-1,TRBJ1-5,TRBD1,TGTGCCAGCACCGGGACAGCGAATCAGCCCCAGCATTTT,CASTGTANQPQHF
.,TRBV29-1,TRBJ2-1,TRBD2,TGCAGCGTTTCGGGGACTAGCGCGACTGTAAATGAGCAGTTCTTC,CSVSGTSATVNEQFF
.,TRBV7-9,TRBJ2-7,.,TGTGCCAGCAGCAATAGTCGCAGGGGAGGACCAAGAGGCGAGCAGTACTTC,CASSNSRRGGPRGEQYF
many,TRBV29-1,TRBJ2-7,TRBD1,TGCAGCGTTGAAGTAAAAGGACAGGGGGTTTCCTACGAGCAGTACTTC,CSVEVKGQGVSYEQYF
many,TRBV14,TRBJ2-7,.,TGTGCCAGCAGCCCGACTAAGGGAGGTGGTTACTACGAGCAGTACTTC,CASSPTKGGGYYEQYF
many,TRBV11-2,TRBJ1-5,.,TGTGCCAGCAGCTTAGGCCCGTCTCAGCCCCAGCATTTT,CASSLGPSQPQHF
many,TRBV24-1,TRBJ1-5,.,TGTGCCACCAGTGGACGAAGCAATCAGCCCCAGCATTTT,CATSGRSNQPQHF
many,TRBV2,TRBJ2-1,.,TGTGCCAGCAGTGAAATGGGAAACTACAATGAGCAGTTCTTC,CASSEMGNYNEQFF
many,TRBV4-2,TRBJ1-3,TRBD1,TGTGCCAGCAGCCAAGATGGGACAGGGGGCGGAAACACCATATATTTT,CASSQDGTGGGNTIYF
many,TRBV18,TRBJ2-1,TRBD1,TGTGCCAGCTCACCGACAGGGTCTATGTACAATGAGCAGTTCTTC,CASSPTGSMYNEQFF
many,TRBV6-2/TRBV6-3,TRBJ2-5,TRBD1,TGTGCCAGCAGTCCACAGGGGGTGGCGGCGGTAGAAGAGACCCAGTACTTC,CASSPQGVAAVEETQYF
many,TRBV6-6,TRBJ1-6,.,TGTGCCAGCAGTTGGGGTTCCTGGACAGAAAATTCACCCCTCCACTTT,CASSWGSWTENSPLHF
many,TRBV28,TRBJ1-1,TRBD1,TGTGCCAGCAGTTTGTCGACAGGGGGTGGTGAAGCTTTCTTT,CASSLSTGGGEAFF
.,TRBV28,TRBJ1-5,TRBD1,TGTGCCAGCAGTACGCCGGGACAGGGGGATCAGCCCCAGCATTTT,CASSTPGQGDQPQHF
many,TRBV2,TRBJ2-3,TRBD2,TGTGCCAGCGGGTGGTGGACTAGCGGCGTTAGCACAGATACGCAGTATTTT,CASGWWTSGVSTDTQYF
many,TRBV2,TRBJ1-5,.,TGTGCCAGCAGAATAAGGGAGGGCAATCAGCCCCAGCATTTT,CASRIREGNQPQHF
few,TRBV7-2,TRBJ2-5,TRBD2,TGTGCCAGCAGCTTAGGGCCCCCCGGGTCTAGCGGGGGTCAAGGGACCCAGTACTTC,CASSLGPPGSSGGQGTQYF
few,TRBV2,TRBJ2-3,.,TGTGCCAGCAGTCCGGACGCTAGCACAGATACGCAGTATTTT,CASSPDASTDTQYF
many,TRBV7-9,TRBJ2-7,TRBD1,TGTGCCAGCCGCGGACAGGCGGACGAGCAGTACTTC,CASRGQADEQYF
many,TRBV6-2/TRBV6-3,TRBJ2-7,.,TGTGCCATCGCTTTCGGGGGCGAGCAGTACTTC,CAIAFGGEQYF
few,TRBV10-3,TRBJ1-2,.,TGTGCCATCAGTGAGTTAGCAGCCCCCTACTATGGCTACACCTTC,CAISELAAPYYGYTF
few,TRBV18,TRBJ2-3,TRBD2,TGTGCCAGCTCACCCACCTGGGGACTAACCGGATCAGATACGCAGTATTTT,CASSPTWGLTGSDTQYF
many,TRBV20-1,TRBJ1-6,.,TGCAGTGCTAGAGGGGGTCCCTATAATTCACCCCTCCACTTT,CSARGGPYNSPLHF
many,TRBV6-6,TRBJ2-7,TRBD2,TGTGCCAGCAGTTACACTACTAGCGGGGATGCCTACGAGCAGTACTTC,CASSYTTSGDAYEQYF
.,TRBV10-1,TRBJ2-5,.,TGCGCCAGCAGTGGTGACGGGACCCAGTACTTC,CASSGDGTQYF
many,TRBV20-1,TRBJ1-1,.,TGCAGTGCTAGAGATAGTTCAATAATGAACACTGAAGCTTTCTTT,CSARDSSIMNTEAFF
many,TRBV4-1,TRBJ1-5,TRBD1,TGCGCCAGCAGCCAAGATCGGGCCAGGGGGAAGTCCCAGCATTTT,CASSQDRARGKSQHF
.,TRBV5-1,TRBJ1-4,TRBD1,TGCGCCAGCAGCGATGGACAGGGGGGTGAAAAACTGTTTTTT,CASSDGQGGEKLFF
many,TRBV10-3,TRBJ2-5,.,TGTGCCATCAGGGAAGACTACAAAGAGACCCAGTACTTC,CAIREDYKETQYF
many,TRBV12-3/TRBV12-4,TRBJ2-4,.,TGTGCCAGTAGTTGGTCCGGGACGGCCAAAAACATTCAGTACTTC,CASSWSGTAKNIQYF
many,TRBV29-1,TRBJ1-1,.,TGCAGCGTCGCCGACAGGCGCGCTGAAGCTTTCTTT,CSVADRRAEAFF
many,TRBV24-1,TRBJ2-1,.,TGTGCCACCAGTGACTCGGGGCGGGCTGAGCAGTTCTTC,CATSDSGRAEQFF
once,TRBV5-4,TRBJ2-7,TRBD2,TGTGCCAGCAGCTTCGCCAGCGGGGGGGGATTTTCCTACGAGCAGTACTTC,CASSFASGGGFSYEQYF
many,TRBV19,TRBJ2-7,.,TGTGCCAGTTCGATCCGGGAGCGGCGGTACGAGCAGTACTTC,CASSIRERRYEQYF
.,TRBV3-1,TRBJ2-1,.,TGTGCCAGCAGCCAGTCGATGAATGAGCAGTTCTTC,CASSQSMNEQFF
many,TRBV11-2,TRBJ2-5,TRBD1,TGTGCCAGCATCAAAAGACAGGGGGCACGTGGGGAGACCCAGTACTTC,CASIKRQGARGETQYF
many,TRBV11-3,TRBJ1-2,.,TGTGCCAGCAGCAACCCTGGAGCCAGGAGCGCTGGCTACACCTTC,CASSNPGARSAGYTF
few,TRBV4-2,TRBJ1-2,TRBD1,TGTGCCAGCAGCCAAGATCACGGCCAAAGACAGGGGCGTTATGGCTACACCTTC,CASSQDHGQRQGRYGYTF
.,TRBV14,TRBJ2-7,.,TGTGCCAGCAGCCAGGCAGGGGGGAGCACCTACGAGCAGTACTTC,CASSQAGGSTYEQYF